Below are 19 T cell receptor beta chains sequenced from a single sample in a study of blood T cell repertoires in COVID-19 (dated by TCRdb to 2019 to 2021). To prepare the library, the immunoSEQ multiplex PCR assay was applied. TCRdb mirrors the immuneACCESS table, restricted to in-frame sequences. Some clones are absent from its copies; in checked studies, under half trace to an unresolved V gene, and the reason for the others is unknown. For this sample there are approximately 450,000 clones; 85% to 90% appear just once. The ten largest clones represent 1% to 1.3% of the sample. Specimen: PBMCs or T cells enriched from blood (not recorded which). The receptor set was obtained from a man aged 30 to 39 who had recovered from COVID-19.

The CDR3 coding sequence is TGTGCCAGCAGCTTGGCACAGACTAACTATGGCTACACCTTC. Its protein is CASSLAQTNYGYTF. The gene calls are TRBV5-6 and TRBJ1-2; D not certain. The V end was cut by 0 bases, the J end by 0 bases, with 6 bases between. The CDR3 sequence is 14 residues long. Germline CDR1 SGHDT, CDR2 YYEEEE.

Only a few counts were recorded for this clone. The rearrangement links TRBV5-1 to TRBJ1-2; no definite D call. V lost 1 base and J lost 1, with 5 bases in between. The length of the CDR3 is 13 residues. Per the germline V gene, CDR1 is SGHRS and CDR2 is YFSETQ. CDR3 protein: CASSLTVNYGYTF. The DNA of the CDR3 is TGCGCCAGCAGCTTGACAGTTAACTATGGCTACACCTTC. The full variable domain, in which reference TRBV5-1 and TRBJ1-2 provide the parts outside the CDR3, is KAGVTQTPRYLIKTRGQQVTLSCSPISGHRSVSWYQQTPGQGLQFLFEYFSETQRNKGNFPGRFSGRQFSNSRSEMNVSTLELGDSALYLCASSLTVNYGYTFGSGTRLTVV.

J is TRBJ2-7 and V is TRBV18; 7 bases align to TRBD2. Trimming took 3 bases from V and 2 from J; bases not matched to a gene: 4. The CDR3 loop spans 14 amino acids. Germline V gives CDR1 KGHSH, CDR2 LQKENI. The chain's CDR3 is CASSPGGSPYEQYF. In DNA, the CDR3 is TGTGCCAGCTCACCGGGGGGGAGCCCCTACGAGCAGTACTTC.

The V and J genes are TRBV5-4 and TRBJ2-5, with 9 bases aligning to TRBD1. The CDR3 length is 15 residues. After removal of 4 bases from V and 5 bases from J, the junction contained 9 bases not matched to a gene. Germline CDR1 is SGHNT and CDR2 is YYREEE (reference sequence). The CDR3 spells CASSPEQGATETQYF. The CDR3 region has the DNA TGTGCCAGCAGCCCGGAACAGGGGGCCACGGAGACCCAGTACTTC. Full variable domain (remainder filled in from reference TRBV5-4 and TRBJ2-5): ETGVTQSPTHLIKTRGQQVTLRCSSQSGHNTVSWYQQALGQGPQFIFQYYREEENGRGNFPPRFSGLQFPNYSSELNVNALELDDSALYLCASSPEQGATETQYFGPGTRLLVL.

The chain combines TRBV19 with TRBJ2-1, with 12 positions matching TRBD1. The CDR3 has 18 residues. Trimming removed 1 base from V and 9 bases from J; junction bases left unmatched: 13. Germline loops: CDR1 LNHDA, CDR2 SQIVND (reference sequence). CDR3 bases: TGTGCCAGTAGTATAGTATCCCCGGGACAGGGGGCGCGTTGTGAGCAGTTCTTC. Protein sequence: CASSIVSPGQGARCEQFF.

A single count supports this clone. The chain carries TRBV7-9 and TRBJ2-7, with TRBD2 identical over 7 bases. V lost 5 bases to trimming and J lost 2 bases; unmatched junction nucleotides: 9. The CDR3 is 15 amino acids. Germline CDR1 SEHNR, CDR2 FQNEAQ (reference sequence). CDR3 sequence (DNA): TGTGCCAGCAGCAACTGGGGAGGGAGGGCCTACGAGCAGTACTTC. It codes for CASSNWGGRAYEQYF.

The V and J genes are TRBV5-4 and TRBJ2-7, with TRBD2 as a possible D gene (6 bases). The CDR3 extends over 14 amino acids. Germline V gene lookup returns CDR1 SGHNT and CDR2 YYREEE (reference sequence). Trimming took 0 bases from V and 5 from J, leaving 12 bases between them. As DNA, the CDR3 is TGTGCCAGCAGCTTGGCGGGGGTGTTGAACGAGCAGTACTTC. Residues: CASSLAGVLNEQYF.

V is TRBV4-1 and J is TRBJ1-1; D is unclear. Trimming shortened V by 1 base and J by 4 bases, and 7 bases separated the two germline ends. From germline, CDR1 is MGHRA and CDR2 YSYEKL. The CDR3 spans 13 residues. Here the CDR3 reads CASSQVAGTEAFF. The CDR3 DNA follows: TGCGCCAGCAGCCAAGTGGCAGGCACTGAAGCTTTCTTT.

The V and J genes are TRBV2 and TRBJ2-3; 9 nucleotides agree with TRBD2. Germline CDR1 SNHLY, CDR2 FYNNEI. With V trimmed by 3 bases and J by 0 bases, 1 base remained unmatched. The CDR3 runs 15 residues. The DNA of the CDR3 is TGTGCCAGCAGTGACGGACTAGCGAGCACAGATACGCAGTATTTT. This sequence encodes CASSDGLASTDTQYF. The entire variable domain, with the rest obtained from reference TRBV2 and TRBJ2-3, is as follows: EPEVTQTPSHQVTQMGQEVILRCVPISNHLYFYWYRQILGQKVEFLVSFYNNEISEKSEIFDDQFSVERPDGSNFTLKIRSTKLEDSAMYFCASSDGLASTDTQYFGPGTRLTVL.

This clone showed up just once. V usage is TRBV7-9 and J usage is TRBJ1-3; D remains unclear. This CDR3 region has 15 residues. Germline CDR1 reads SEHNR; CDR2 reads FQNEAQ (reference sequence). The V gene lost 4 bases and the J gene lost 0 bases, with 10 bases spanning the gap. CDR3 residues: CASSSTYSSGNTIYF. CDR3 nucleotide sequence: TGTGCCAGCAGCTCGACATACAGCTCTGGAAACACCATATATTTT.

The chain is built from TRBV28 and TRBJ2-1, with TRBD1 identical over 8 bases. CDR3 length equals 16 residues. The ends lost 8 bases at V and 0 bases at J; junction bases unmatched: 9. Per the germline V gene, CDR1 is MDHEN and CDR2 is SYDVKM. CDR3: CASLRGQVPSYNEQFF. In DNA, the CDR3 is TGTGCCAGCCTTCGGGGACAGGTCCCCTCCTACAATGAGCAGTTCTTC.

V usage is TRBV3-1 (or the pseudogene TRBV3-2) and J usage is TRBJ2-4; D is possibly TRBD2 (6 bases). There are 15 residues in the CDR3. Germline values: CDR1 LGHDT, CDR2 YNNKEL (reference sequence). The ends were cut back, 4 bases at V and 1 base at J, with 11 bases in the middle. As DNA, the CDR3 is TGTGCCAGCAGCCCCGGGAGTGGCGCCAAAAACATTCAGTACTTC. Translated, it gives CASSPGSGAKNIQYF.

The chain recombines TRBV6-2 or TRBV6-3 with TRBJ1-5; D is undetermined. Trimming shortened V by 0 bases and J by 6 bases, and 9 bases separated the two germline ends. The CDR3 runs 14 residues. The germline V gene encodes CDR1 MNHEY and CDR2 SVGEGT. The CDR3 sequence is CASSYSAGIQPQHF. In DNA form, the CDR3 reads TGTGCCAGCAGTTACTCGGCCGGGATTCAGCCCCAGCATTTT.

The rearrangement joins TRBV2 to TRBJ1-5; 7 bases are a match to TRBD1. This CDR3 spans 15 amino acids. Germline CDR1 is SNHLY and CDR2 is FYNNEI. After removal of 3 bases from V and 4 bases from J, the junction contained 6 bases not matched to a gene. The DNA for the CDR3 is TGTGCCAGCAGTGACCTCCCGGGACAGAATCAGCCCCAGCATTTT. Amino acid sequence: CASSDLPGQNQPQHF.

The gene calls are TRBV12-3 or TRBV12-4 and TRBJ1-2, with 8 bases aligning to TRBD1. The length of the CDR3 is 13 residues. After removal of 7 bases from V and 8 bases from J, the junction contained 9 bases not matched to a gene. CDR3 loop: CASTLTGGWGYTF. The DNA for the CDR3 is TGTGCCAGCACCCTAACAGGGGGTTGGGGCTACACCTTC.

V gene TRBV5-1 combines with J gene TRBJ2-3; TRBD1 is a possible D gene (5 bases). The CDR3 spans 17 residues. The V gene lost 4 bases and the J gene lost 3 bases, with 21 bases spanning the gap. Germline V gives CDR1 SGHRS, CDR2 YFSETQ. The chain's CDR3 is CASSIRAQGGGTDTQYF. The CDR3 DNA is TGCGCCAGCAGCATCCGGGCTCAGGGTGGTGGGACAGATACGCAGTATTTT. Combining the CDR3 with reference TRBV5-1 and TRBJ2-3 gives the whole variable domain KAGVTQTPRYLIKTRGQQVTLSCSPISGHRSVSWYQQTPGQGLQFLFEYFSETQRNKGNFPGRFSGRQFSNSRSEMNVSTLELGDSALYLCASSIRAQGGGTDTQYFGPGTRLTVL.

This chain uses TRBV27 with TRBJ2-3, with TRBD2 matching over 8 bases. The CDR3 loop spans 18 amino acids. Germline trimming cut 4 bases from V and 0 bases from J; bases unmatched to any gene: 12. Germline CDR1 and CDR2: MNHEY and SMNVEV (reference sequence). The CDR3 loop reads CASSYTLVAGTSTDTQYF. As DNA, the CDR3 is TGTGCCAGCAGTTACACACTGGTAGCGGGAACTAGCACAGATACGCAGTATTTT.

V usage is TRBV4-1 and J usage is TRBJ2-3, with 9 bases lining up with TRBD2. V was pared by 2 bases and J by 4 bases, with 7 bases of the junction left unmatched. The germline CDR1 and CDR2 sequences are MGHRA and YSYEKL. This CDR3 has 16 amino acids. The CDR3 bases are TGCGCCAGCAGCCAAAGGGCGGGAGGGCCCCCAGATACGCAGTATTTT. Protein: CASSQRAGGPPDTQYF.

The V gene is TRBV7-2, the J gene TRBJ2-7; D perhaps matches TRBD2 (6 bases). In germline, CDR1 is SGHTA, CDR2 FQGNSA. The CDR3 contains 18 residues. V lost 1 base, J lost 0 bases, and 19 bases lay in between. CDR3 DNA sequence: TGTGCCAGCAGCTTAGGGTGGGTTGGCGGGATGAGCTCCTACGAGCAGTACTTC. It encodes CASSLGWVGGMSSYEQYF.